The clone carrying this T cell receptor (beta chain) was observed many times. This sample was included in a study of response to subunit inactivated influenza vaccine. Deletions cut 0 bases from V and 2 bases from J, with 8 bases between. This CDR3 spans 14 amino acids. Germline V gene sequence: CDR1 MNHEY, CDR2 SVGAGI. TCRdb reprocessed the RT-PCR reads with MiXCR, giving one entry per CDR3 protein. The sample contains 180,000 or so distinct CDR3 sequences, about an eighth of which appear only once. Separately, the same data were catalogued under a study of T cells expressing NK-cell markers. That study adds: TCR beta libraries carry UMIs added by 5'RACE template switching. HCMV seropositivity marked seven of the eight sequenced donors; one was seronegative. Dominant NKG2C+ clonotypes in six donors made up roughly 1.0-7.0% of CD8+ T cells. Once again these clonotypes came out on top in the CD3+CD56-NKG2C+ fraction of a handful of donors.

This chain joins TRBV6-5 and TRBJ2-7; no clear D gene. This receptor was obtained from a man aged 45-65 years who received an inactivated influenza vaccine. The sample was CD8+ T cells sorted from PBMCs, taken approximately 13 days after vaccination. In DNA form, the CDR3 reads TGTGCCAGCAGTTACTCCGGGCCTCCCTACGAGCAGTACTTC. This codes for CASSYSGPPYEQYF.